Described below is a single TCR beta chain sequence and its context. Those enrolled in Seattle joined during active infection and were followed longitudinally afterward. This record belongs to a study of blood T cell repertoires in COVID-19. Study context: Material from acute and convalescent COVID-19 was sourced from the United States, Italy and Spain. PBMCs, B-cell-depleted T cells, or T cells were the source of the cDNA or gDNA that made up the material.

The CDR3 has 15 residues. Germline assignment: CDR1 SGHNT and CDR2 YYREEE (reference sequence). The ends were cut back, 5 bases at V and 1 base at J, with 15 bases in the middle. As processed by the authors: Amplification with reference gene primers provided the estimates of nucleated cell counts. Clones were read by immunoSEQ multiplex PCR, and TCRdb kept only the in-frame ones, dropping some. The V and J calls and clone size come from that table; D and trimming were worked out from the DNA. The sample records over 150,000 clones, about 85% being singletons. The chain has TRBV5-4 and TRBJ1-2; D is possibly TRBD1 (5 bases). Sequenced: peripheral blood. The receptor was derived from a man aged 60-69 years with COVID-19, enrolled during active disease. CDR3 loop: CASSRDRTLNYGYTF. CDR3 bases: TGTGCCAGCAGTCGCGACAGAACCCTTAACTATGGCTACACCTTC. Drawing the rest from reference TRBV5-4 and TRBJ1-2, the complete variable domain is ETGVTQSPTHLIKTRGQQVTLRCSSQSGHNTVSWYQQALGQGPQFIFQYYREEENGRGNFPPRFSGLQFPNYSSELNVNALELDDSALYLCASSRDRTLNYGYTFGSGTRLTVV.